One sample yielded the 17 T cell receptor beta chains listed below, sequenced in a study of control samples from healthy donors and cancer patients (dated by TCRdb to 2019 to 2021). Library creation used the immunoSEQ multiplex PCR assay. TCRdb re-hosts the immuneACCESS table, in-frame sequences only. Its copies lack some clones; in the studies checked, an unresolved V gene accounts for under half of them, and the cause for the rest is not known. Present in this sample are 170,000 or so clones, 90% to 95% of which were seen just once. The biggest ten clones account for approximately 1.5% of the sample. The sequenced material came from blood. The receptors here all came from a young woman in good health.

V gene TRBV2 combines with J gene TRBJ2-5; 14 nucleotides line up with TRBD2. CDR1 and CDR2 from the germline V gene are SNHLY and FYNNEI. Losses at the gene ends were 6 bases for V and 5 bases for J; bases not matched to a gene: 5. This CDR3 is 15 amino acids long. The CDR3 nucleotides are TGTGCCAGCAGGCCGGGACTAGCGGGGGTGGAGACCCAGTACTTC. It specifies CASRPGLAGVETQYF.

The chain couples TRBV6-2 or TRBV6-3 to TRBJ1-2, with D possibly TRBD1 on 5 matching bases. CDR3 length equals 14 residues. Trimming stripped 5 bases from V and 7 bases from J, with 17 bases between. The V gene's germline CDR1 is MNHEY and CDR2 SVGEGT. CDR3 loop: CASSPVRGGSGYTF. The CDR3 DNA reads TGTGCCAGCAGTCCAGTCCGGGGGGGGAGTGGCTACACCTTC.

V and J are TRBV4-2 and TRBJ2-1; 8 bases match TRBD1. V shed 5 bases, J shed 6 bases, and the junction held 3 bases outside the gene matches. CDR3 length: 13 amino acids. CDR1 is LGHNA, CDR2 YNFKEQ, per germline. The CDR3 here is CASSYGQGNEQFF. The CDR3 DNA reads as TGTGCCAGCAGCTACGGACAGGGCAATGAGCAGTTCTTC.

V usage is TRBV12-3 or TRBV12-4 and J usage is TRBJ2-7; either TRBD1 or TRBD2 may supply D (5 bases each). V lost 4 bases and J 4 bases, leaving 11 bases between the germline ends. There are 13 residues in the CDR3. The CDR3: CASSWGSGYEQYF. In DNA form, the CDR3 reads TGTGCCAGCAGTTGGGGGAGCGGTTACGAGCAGTACTTC.

This chain connects TRBV18 to TRBJ1-1; D call uncertain. The CDR3 has 12 amino acids. V lost 3 bases and J lost 10, with 12 bases in between. Germline CDR1 is KGHSH and CDR2 is LQKENI. DNA for the CDR3: TGTGCCAGCTCACCCGGCCGGGAGGTAGCTTTCTTT. This codes for CASSPGREVAFF.

This clone was recorded only once. The DNA is left out, because the CDR3 cannot be placed on it with certainty; the CDR3 is given as TCRdb lists it. The chain employs TRBV7-2 and TRBJ1-2; the tabulated D call, TRBD1, remains unverified against the DNA. The germline CDR1 and CDR2 sequences are SGHTA and FQGNSA. The CDR3 spans 13 residues, counting both ends. CDR3 sequence: CASSLVGTGSLTF.

This chain joins TRBV7-9 and TRBJ1-1, with D unresolved. Trimming left V 5 bases short and J 10 bases short, with 14 bases between. The CDR3 runs 12 residues. The germline CDR1 and CDR2 sequences are SEHNR and FQNEAQ (reference sequence). CDR3 bases: TGTGCCAGCAGCCCGCCCCAAAGGCGAGCTTTCTTT. Residues: CASSPPQRRAFF. The complete variable domain, with remaining parts taken from reference TRBV7-9 and TRBJ1-1, reads DTGVSQNPRHKITKRGQNVTFRCDPISEHNRLYWYRQTLGQGPEFLTYFQNEAQLEKSRLLSDRFSAERPKGSFSTLEIQRTEQGDSAMYLCASSPPQRRAFFGQGTRLTVV.

The V and J genes are TRBV7-2 and TRBJ2-7, with 8 bases lining up with TRBD1. The CDR3 consists of 15 residues. Germline loops: CDR1 SGHTA, CDR2 FQGNSA. Losses at the gene ends were 3 bases for V and 2 bases for J; bases not matched to a gene: 6. The CDR3 loop reads CASSFGQGEAYEQYF. The CDR3 DNA is TGTGCCAGCAGCTTCGGACAGGGTGAAGCCTACGAGCAGTACTTC.

This clone was found a few times. The genes are TRBV7-8 and TRBJ1-4; D remains unclear. Trimming shortened V by 6 bases and J by 4 bases, and 15 bases separated the two germline ends. The CDR3 has 15 amino acids. Germline CDR1 SGHVS, CDR2 FQNEAQ. The CDR3 loop reads CASRYGRDRNEKLFF. In nucleotides, the CDR3 is TGTGCCAGCAGGTACGGAAGGGATCGTAATGAAAAACTGTTTTTT.

J is TRBJ1-4 and V is TRBV5-6; 7 bases align to TRBD1. CDR3 length: 16 amino acids. Germline loops: CDR1 SGHDT, CDR2 YYEEEE. V was pared by 2 bases and J by 3 bases, with 7 bases of the junction left unmatched. Written as DNA, the CDR3 is TGTGCCAGCAGCTTTGACAGGGAAATGGCTAATGAAAAACTGTTTTTT. Amino acids: CASSFDREMANEKLFF.

The chain recombines TRBV19 with TRBJ1-1; 8 bases line up with TRBD1. From germline, CDR1 is LNHDA and CDR2 SQIVND (reference sequence). The junction had 3 bases not matched to a gene; V was cut back by 5 bases and J by 1 base. The CDR3 loop spans 14 amino acids. The CDR3 nucleotides are TGTGCCAGTAGTCCCGACAGGGGGAACACTGAAGCTTTCTTT. Translating gives CASSPDRGNTEAFF.

This clone was recorded a few times. The chain recombines TRBV5-1 with TRBJ1-5; TRBD1 agrees at 7 bases. V gave up 3 bases and J gave up 7 bases; unmatched junction bases: 10. Per germline, CDR1 SGHRS and CDR2 YFSETQ. The CDR3 sequence is 15 residues long. CDR3 loop: CASSSTGVAGQPQHF. For the CDR3, the DNA is TGCGCCAGCAGCTCTACAGGGGTTGCGGGACAGCCCCAGCATTTT. Full variable domain (outside the CDR3, taken from reference TRBV5-1 and TRBJ1-5): KAGVTQTPRYLIKTRGQQVTLSCSPISGHRSVSWYQQTPGQGLQFLFEYFSETQRNKGNFPGRFSGRQFSNSRSEMNVSTLELGDSALYLCASSSTGVAGQPQHFGDGTRLSIL.

This sequence joins TRBV11-2 and TRBJ1-3, with unresolved D. The CDR3 extends over 16 amino acids. The V end was cut by 0 bases, the J end by 0 bases, with 9 bases between. Germline-derived CDR1 and CDR2 are SGHAT and FQNNGV. In DNA, the CDR3 is TGTGCCAGCAGCTTAGATGGAGCCTTCTCTGGAAACACCATATATTTT. Amino acid sequence: CASSLDGAFSGNTIYF.

The chain links TRBV19 to TRBJ2-7; TRBD1 aligns across 10 bases. The CDR3 runs to 15 residues. The germline CDR1 and CDR2 sequences are LNHDA and SQIVND (reference sequence). V dropped 4 bases and J dropped 0; count of bases not matched to a gene: 3. In nucleotides, the CDR3 is TGTGCCAGTAGTACTTGGACAGGGGGCTCCTACGAGCAGTACTTC. Its protein is CASSTWTGGSYEQYF.

The rearrangement uses TRBV13 and TRBJ2-2; a possible D gene is TRBD2 (6 bases). Germline CDR1 is PRHDT and CDR2 is FYEKMQ (reference sequence). This CDR3 is built from 14 residues. Between the trimmed V and J ends, which lost 9 bases and 3 bases, there was a span of 14 bases. The CDR3 loop reads CASNSREYTGELFF. For the CDR3, the DNA is TGTGCCAGTAACTCCCGGGAGTACACCGGGGAGCTGTTTTTT.

The chain has TRBV19 and TRBJ1-1, with D unclear. Germline V gene lookup returns CDR1 LNHDA and CDR2 SQIVND (reference sequence). The CDR3 loop spans 15 amino acids. V lost 6 bases and J 0 bases, leaving 14 bases between the germline ends. As DNA, the CDR3 is TGTGCCAGTAGGTTGGACGGACGGATGAACACTGAAGCTTTCTTT. Translated, it gives CASRLDGRMNTEAFF.

As DNA, the CDR3 is TGTGCCAGCAGGGGTCTCAGAAATTCACCCCTCCACTTT. It encodes CASRGLRNSPLHF. The V gene is TRBV12-3 or TRBV12-4, the J gene TRBJ1-6; D gene ambiguous. CDR3 length: 13 amino acids. V dropped 6 bases and J dropped 7 bases, with 10 bases sitting between them.